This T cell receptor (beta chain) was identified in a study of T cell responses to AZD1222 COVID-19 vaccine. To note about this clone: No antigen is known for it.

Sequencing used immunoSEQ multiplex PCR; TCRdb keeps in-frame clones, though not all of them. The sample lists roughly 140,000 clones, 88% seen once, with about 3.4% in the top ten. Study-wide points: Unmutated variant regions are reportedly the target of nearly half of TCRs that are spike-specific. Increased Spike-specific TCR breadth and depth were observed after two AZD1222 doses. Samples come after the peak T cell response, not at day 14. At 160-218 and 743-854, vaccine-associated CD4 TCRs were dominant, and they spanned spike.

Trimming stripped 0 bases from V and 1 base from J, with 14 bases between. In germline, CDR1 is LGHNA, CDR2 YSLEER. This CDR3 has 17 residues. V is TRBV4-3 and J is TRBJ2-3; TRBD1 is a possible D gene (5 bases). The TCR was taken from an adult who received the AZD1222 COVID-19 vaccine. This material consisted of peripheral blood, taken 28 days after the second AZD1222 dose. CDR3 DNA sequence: TGCGCCAGCAGCCAAGATAGTCCAGGGCTTCGCACAGATACGCAGTATTTT. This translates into CASSQDSPGLRTDTQYF.